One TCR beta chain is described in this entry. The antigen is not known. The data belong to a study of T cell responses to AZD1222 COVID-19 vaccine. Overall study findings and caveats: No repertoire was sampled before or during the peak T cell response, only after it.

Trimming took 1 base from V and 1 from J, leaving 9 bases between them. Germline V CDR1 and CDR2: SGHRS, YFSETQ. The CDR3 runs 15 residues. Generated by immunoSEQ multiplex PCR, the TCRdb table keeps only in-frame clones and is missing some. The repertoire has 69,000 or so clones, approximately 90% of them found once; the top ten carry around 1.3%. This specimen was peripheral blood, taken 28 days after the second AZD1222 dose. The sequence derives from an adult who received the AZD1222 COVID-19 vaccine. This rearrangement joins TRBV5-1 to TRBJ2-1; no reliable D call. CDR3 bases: TGCGCCAGCAGCTTGTTGCAGGAATCCTACAATGAGCAGTTCTTC. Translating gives CASSLLQESYNEQFF. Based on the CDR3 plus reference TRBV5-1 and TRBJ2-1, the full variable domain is KAGVTQTPRYLIKTRGQQVTLSCSPISGHRSVSWYQQTPGQGLQFLFEYFSETQRNKGNFPGRFSGRQFSNSRSEMNVSTLELGDSALYLCASSLLQESYNEQFFGPGTRLTVL.